This TCR beta chain was found in a study of molecular identifiers for immune sequencing clone quantification. With regard to this clonotype: Germline is not matched at one junction end, which may reflect a read error.

The germline V gene encodes CDR1 SGHTA and CDR2 FQGNSA. The CDR3 is 16 residues long. MiXCR, applied by TCRdb to the PCR reads, yields one record per CDR3 protein. The sample lists 460,000 or so distinct CDR3 sequences; around 21% were seen once. Construction of naive CD8 libraries employed about 20,000 to 1,100,000 sorted cells together with 10%, 30% or 50% RNA. When naive CD8 T cells were sorted, they were gated as CD8+CD4-CCR7+CD45RA+. Material for sequencing was naive CD8+ T cells from blood, with Jurkat cell RNA spiked in. Subset meaning: FACS-sorted CD8+CD4-CCR7+CD45RA+ naive T cells. This chain links TRBV7-2 with TRBJ2-3; 10 bases are a match to TRBD2. The sequence was collected from a human donor in good health. Some libraries in this study had Jurkat cell RNA spiked in. CDR3 protein: CASSVLAGESIDTQYF. In nucleotides, the CDR3 is TGTGCCAGCAGCGTCCTAGCGGGAGAGAGCATAGATACGCAGTATTTT.